This TCR beta chain was documented in a study of blood T cell repertoires in COVID-19. Study overall: The origin of the acute and convalescent COVID-19 samples was the United States, Italy and Spain. Nucleic acid was either cDNA or gDNA, and it came from T cells, B-cell-depleted T cells, or PBMCs.

This clone has just one count. The data were produced by immunoSEQ multiplex PCR, yet TCRdb's version contains in-frame clones alone and is incomplete. The table has some 50,000 clones, 84% seen once. Unmatched junction bases numbered 2, after V lost 3 bases and J lost 3 bases. This CDR3 has 13 amino acids. Germline CDR1 reads SGHRS; CDR2 reads YFSETQ. This TCR came from a human donor in a cohort sampled during active COVID-19. The sample comprised peripheral blood. V and J are TRBV5-1 and TRBJ2-7, with 8 positions matching TRBD1. CDR3 bases: TGCGCCAGCAGCTCCGGACAGGGCTACGAGCAGTACTTC. Protein: CASSSGQGYEQYF.